The 19 T cell receptor beta chains below were found in one sample sequenced in a study of blood T cells in healthy people across ages. With a J-beta primer mix and a sample-barcoded 5' primer, a second PCR ran about 6 to 11 cycles. TCRdb independently ran MiXCR on the 5' RACE reads; one entry per CDR3 protein. The sample has more than 1,000,000 distinct CDR3 sequences, under 30% seen once. This same sample was also taken into another study, of T cells of mothers and their children.

The sequenced sample was blood. All receptors derive from a girl aged 2 to 9 in good health.

This rearrangement joins TRBV7-3 to TRBJ2-1; no clear D gene. From germline, CDR1 is SGHTA and CDR2 FQGTGA. This CDR3 contains 13 residues. V was cut by 1 base and J by 5 bases, with 6 bases left in between. The CDR3 DNA follows: TGTGCCAGCAGCTTAATGGGTAACAATGAGCAGTTCTTC. Amino acid sequence: CASSLMGNNEQFF.

V usage is TRBV12-3 or TRBV12-4 and J usage is TRBJ1-1; no reliable D call. Trimming stripped 7 bases from V and 4 bases from J, with 16 bases between. The CDR3 sequence is 14 residues long. CDR3 residues: CASTNWGAGTEAFF. The DNA of the CDR3 is TGTGCCAGCACAAACTGGGGTGCGGGCACTGAAGCTTTCTTT.

This clonotype occurred a few times. The genes are TRBV11-3 and TRBJ1-1; perhaps TRBD1 as D (6 bases). Germline V gene sequence: CDR1 SGHNT, CDR2 YENEEA. The CDR3 runs to 14 residues. V lost 5 bases and J lost 5, with 15 bases in between. CDR3 sequence (DNA): TGTGCCAGCAGCGCCCGGGACAAGAGAACTGAAGCTTTCTTT. Protein sequence: CASSARDKRTEAFF.

The chain couples TRBV28 to TRBJ2-5; D call uncertain. The length of the CDR3 is 14 residues. CDR1 is MDHEN, CDR2 SYDVKM, per germline. Trimming took off 8 bases at V and 12 bases at J, with 25 bases between the two ends. DNA of the CDR3: TGTGCCAGCGGACCGACGCAAAAAAACGCCCGGGAGTACTTC. Encoded protein: CASGPTQKNAREYF.

The chain couples TRBV13 to TRBJ2-5; no definite D call. Germline assignment: CDR1 PRHDT and CDR2 FYEKMQ (reference sequence). Trimming cost V 7 bases and J 4 bases, with 10 bases left between them. This CDR3 spans 12 amino acids. Written as DNA, the CDR3 is TGTGCCAGCATAACTGACCGAGAGACCCAGTACTTC. It codes for CASITDRETQYF.

The chain has TRBV27 and TRBJ2-7; D is perhaps TRBD2 (6 bases). V lost 3 bases, J lost 5 bases, and 20 bases lay in between. The CDR3 loop spans 16 amino acids. The germline V gene encodes CDR1 MNHEY and CDR2 SMNVEV (reference sequence). CDR3 sequence: CASSFTPGLHLNEQYF. CDR3 sequence (DNA): TGTGCCAGCAGTTTCACACCGGGACTCCACCTAAACGAGCAGTACTTC.

The genes are TRBV29-1 and TRBJ1-3; tentative D call: TRBD1 (5 bases). Looked up from germline, CDR1 is SQVTM and CDR2 is ANQGSEA. The CDR3 spans 16 residues. Trimming took 2 bases from V and 3 from J, leaving 17 bases between them. CDR3 in DNA: TGCAGCGTTGAACGCCCGGGACCTCAACTTGGAAACACCATATATTTT. Its translation: CSVERPGPQLGNTIYF.

The chain recombines TRBV6-5 with TRBJ2-3, with TRBD2 matching over 12 bases. The germline gives CDR1 MNHEY, CDR2 SVGAGI. Trimming cost V 1 base and J 5 bases; bases outside gene matches: 7. This CDR3 has 17 residues. The CDR3 coding sequence is TGTGCCAGCAGTTACTATCCCCTAGCGGGAGGGAGAGATACGCAGTATTTT. Its protein product is CASSYYPLAGGRDTQYF.

The chain recombines TRBV29-1 with TRBJ1-3, with 10 bases matching TRBD1. Looked up from germline, CDR1 is SQVTM and CDR2 is ANQGSEA. After removal of 7 bases from V and 2 bases from J, the junction contained 5 bases not matched to a gene. The CDR3 has 14 residues. CDR3 coding DNA: TGCAGCGGACGGACAGGGGGGACTGGAAACACCATATATTTT. Translation gives CSGRTGGTGNTIYF. The entire variable domain, with the rest obtained from reference TRBV29-1 and TRBJ1-3, is as follows: SAVISQKPSRDICQRGTSLTIQCQVDSQVTMMFWYRQQPGQSLTLIATANQGSEATYESGFVIDKFPISRPNLTFSTLTVSNMSPEDSSIYLCSGRTGGTGNTIYFGEGSWLTVV.

The rearrangement uses TRBV15 and TRBJ1-1, with D possibly being TRBD1 (6 bases). This CDR3 is 14 amino acids long. The germline V gene has CDR1 LNHNV and CDR2 YYDKDF (reference sequence). V gave up 0 bases and J gave up 3 bases, with 8 bases separating them. The CDR3: CATSRDGGHTEAFF. In nucleotides, the CDR3 is TGTGCCACCAGCAGAGATGGGGGCCACACTGAAGCTTTCTTT. The full variable domain, in which reference TRBV15 and TRBJ1-1 provide the parts outside the CDR3, is DAMVIQNPRYQVTQFGKPVTLSCSQTLNHNVMYWYQQKSSQAPKLLFHYYDKDFNNEADTPDNFQSRRPNTSFCFLDIRSPGLGDTAMYLCATSRDGGHTEAFFGQGTRLTVV.

There are a few counts of this clonotype. The chain carries TRBV7-8 and TRBJ2-5; D gene unclear. Matching the DNA end better, TRBJ2-7 makes the J call doubtful. The CDR3 totals 13 residues. Germline V gene lookup returns CDR1 SGHVS and CDR2 FQNEAQ. CDR3 amino acids: CASSPGVLYEQYF. As DNA, the CDR3 is TGTGCCAGCAGCCCCGGAGTTCTCTACGAGCAGTACTTC.

The rearrangement uses TRBV29-1 and TRBJ2-7; D is perhaps TRBD2 (6 bases). The germline CDR1 and CDR2 sequences are SQVTM and ANQGSEA. The CDR3 runs to 10 residues. Trimming took off 5 bases at V and 7 bases at J, with 9 bases between the two ends. DNA for the CDR3: TGCAGCGTTCTGGGGGGAGAGCAGTACTTC. Protein product: CSVLGGEQYF.

This clonotype was seen only a few times. The chain combines TRBV12-3 or TRBV12-4 with TRBJ1-5, with no clear D. The CDR3 sequence is 13 residues long. The V end was cut by 6 bases, the J end by 16 bases, with 22 bases between. CDR3 sequence reads: CASSSGTTDRQHF. The DNA for the CDR3 is TGTGCCAGCAGCTCCGGTACCACAGACCGTCAACATTTT.

This clonotype has at least ten counts. Relative to the germline gene, one junction end is altered; a read error may explain this. DNA of the CDR3: TGTGCTAGCAGCCCCGGGGGGGGAGAGACCCAGTACTTC. This translates into CASSPGGGETQYF. The V call is TRBV7-7, the J call TRBJ2-5; 8 bases map to TRBD2. CDR1 is SSHAT and CDR2 is FNYEAQ in the germline V gene (reference sequence). The CDR3 is made up of 13 amino acids.

The gene calls are TRBV10-3 and TRBJ2-1; D perhaps matches TRBD1 (6 bases). This CDR3 has 13 residues. V was clipped by 6 bases and J by 6 bases, with 12 bases between them. Germline V gene lookup returns CDR1 ENHRY and CDR2 SYGVKD. The chain's CDR3 is CAIRPLRGNEQFF. DNA for the CDR3: TGTGCCATCAGGCCTCTCAGGGGCAATGAGCAGTTCTTC.

J is TRBJ2-5 and V is TRBV5-1; TRBD1 or TRBD2 may be the D gene (5 bases each). This CDR3 has 16 amino acids. Looked up from germline, CDR1 is SGHRS and CDR2 is YFSETQ. The V gene lost 4 bases and the J gene lost 5 bases, with 21 bases spanning the gap. The CDR3 region has the DNA TGCGCCAGCAGCCTGGGGACGGAACACCCAGTGGAGACCCAGTACTTC. It codes for CASSLGTEHPVETQYF. Variable domain in full (rest from reference TRBV5-1 and TRBJ2-5): KAGVTQTPRYLIKTRGQQVTLSCSPISGHRSVSWYQQTPGQGLQFLFEYFSETQRNKGNFPGRFSGRQFSNSRSEMNVSTLELGDSALYLCASSLGTEHPVETQYFGPGTRLLVL.

This clonotype was recorded a few times. The chain combines TRBV29-1 with TRBJ2-1; 12 bases match TRBD2. The CDR3 spans 14 residues. In germline, CDR1 is SQVTM, CDR2 ANQGSEA. V was pared by 7 bases and J by 7 bases, with 8 bases of the junction left unmatched. DNA for the CDR3: TGCAGCGCCACTAGCGGGGGGTCTCGAAATGAGCAGTTCTTC. The encoded protein is CSATSGGSRNEQFF.

The genes are TRBV5-1 and TRBJ2-7; D is undetermined. Looked up from germline, CDR1 is SGHRS and CDR2 is YFSETQ. Between the trimmed V and J ends, which lost 2 bases and 2 bases, there was a span of 8 bases. The CDR3 contains 13 residues. This CDR3 is CASSFDITYEQYF. The CDR3 nucleotides read TGCGCCAGCAGCTTCGACATTACCTACGAGCAGTACTTC.

This chain links TRBV7-2 with TRBJ1-2; D may be TRBD1 (5 bases). The CDR3 covers 14 residues. Trimming removed 3 bases from V and 2 bases from J, with 10 bases in between. CDR1 and CDR2 (germline): SGHTA, FQGNSA. In DNA form, the CDR3 reads TGTGCCAGCAGCTTTGAGGGACTCAACTATGGCTACACCTTC. This sequence encodes CASSFEGLNYGYTF.